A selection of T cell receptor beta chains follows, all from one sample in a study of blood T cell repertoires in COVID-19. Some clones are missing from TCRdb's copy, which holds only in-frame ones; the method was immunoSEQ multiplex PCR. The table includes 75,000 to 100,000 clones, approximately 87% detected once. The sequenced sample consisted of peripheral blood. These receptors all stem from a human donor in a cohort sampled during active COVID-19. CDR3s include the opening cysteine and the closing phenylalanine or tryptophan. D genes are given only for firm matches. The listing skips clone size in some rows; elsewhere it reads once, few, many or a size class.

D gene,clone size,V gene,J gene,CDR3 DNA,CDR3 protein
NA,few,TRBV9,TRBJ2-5,TGTGCCAGCAGCGCCCGGGGAGAGACCCAGTACTTC,CASSARGETQYF
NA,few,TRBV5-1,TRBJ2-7,TGCGCCAGCAGCTTGACAGGGATCGCCTACGAGCAGTACTTC,CASSLTGIAYEQYF
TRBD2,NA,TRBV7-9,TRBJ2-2,TGTGCCAGCAGAACACTCGTCCTAGCGGGAGGAAAAGCCGGGGAGCTGTTTTTT,CASRTLVLAGGKAGELFF
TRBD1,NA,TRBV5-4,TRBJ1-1,TGTGCCAGCAGCTCGGGACAGATGAACACTGAAGCTTTCTTT,CASSSGQMNTEAFF
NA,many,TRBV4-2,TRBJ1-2,TGTGCCAGCAGCCAAGATCTTTGGAGCCCCTATGGCTACACCTTC,CASSQDLWSPYGYTF
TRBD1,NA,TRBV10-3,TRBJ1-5,TGTGCCATCGGCTCAGGGGGGCAGCCCCAGCATTTT,CAIGSGGQPQHF
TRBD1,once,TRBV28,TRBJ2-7,TGTGCCAGCAGTTTATTGGGGGACAGGGGGTTTGATCTGACCTGGCACTTC,CASSLLGDRGFDLTWHF
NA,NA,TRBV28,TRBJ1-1,TGTGCCAGCAGTATCCTACAGGGATACACTGAAGCTTTCTTT,CASSILQGYTEAFF
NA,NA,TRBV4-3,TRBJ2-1,TGCGCCAGCAGCCGGGACTGGGGAGGAAACAATGAGCAGTTCTTC,CASSRDWGGNNEQFF
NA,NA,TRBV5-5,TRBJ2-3,TGTGCCAGCAGCCCCCTCGGCACAGATACGCAGTATTTT,CASSPLGTDTQYF
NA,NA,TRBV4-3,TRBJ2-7,TGCGCCAGCAGCCCGGGACTTGAATACGAGCAGTACTTC,CASSPGLEYEQYF
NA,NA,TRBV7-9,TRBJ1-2,TGTGCCAGCAGGCAGGGCACTGCGGGCTACACCTTC,CASRQGTAGYTF
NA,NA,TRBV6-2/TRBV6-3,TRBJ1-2,TGTGCCAGCAGTTACGGGGGCGCTAACTATGGCTACACCTTC,CASSYGGANYGYTF
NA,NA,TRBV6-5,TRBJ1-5,TGTGCCAGCAGTATGACAGGAGCTACTAATCAGCCCCAGCATTTT,CASSMTGATNQPQHF
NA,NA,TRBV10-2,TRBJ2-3,TGCGCCAGCAGTGAGCCCCGTGAGGTGGAGGTCGGAGAAACAGATACGCAGTATTTT,CASSEPREVEVGETDTQYF
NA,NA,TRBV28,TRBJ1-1,TGTGCCAGCAGGTCTCCCGGGGAGTTGGCTATGAACACTGAAGCTTTCTTT,CASRSPGELAMNTEAFF
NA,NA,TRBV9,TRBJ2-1,TGTGCCAGCAGCATGGGGTCTAGCAGCTACAATGAGCAGTTCTTC,CASSMGSSSYNEQFF
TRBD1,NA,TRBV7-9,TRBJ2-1,TGTGCCAGCAGCGATGGGAAGGGGGCGCATGAGCAGTTCTTC,CASSDGKGAHEQFF
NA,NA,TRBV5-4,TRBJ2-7,TGTGCCAGCAGCTTGGGAAGGAGAGGATACGAGCAGTACTTC,CASSLGRRGYEQYF
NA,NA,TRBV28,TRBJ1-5,TGTGCCAGCAGTCTAGGGGATAGCAATCAGCCCCAGCATTTT,CASSLGDSNQPQHF
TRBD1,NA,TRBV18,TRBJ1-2,TGTGCCAGCTCACCACCGGGACAGCTATATGGCTACACCTTC,CASSPPGQLYGYTF
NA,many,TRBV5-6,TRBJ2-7,TGTGCCAGCAGCTTGGTCGGGATTGACTACGAGCAGTACTTC,CASSLVGIDYEQYF
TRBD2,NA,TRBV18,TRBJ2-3,TGTGCCAGCTCACCAGGACTAGCGGGAACGAAGGATACGCAGTATTTT,CASSPGLAGTKDTQYF
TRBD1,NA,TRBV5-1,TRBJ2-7,TGCGCCAGCAAAAATGATCCGGGACAGCCTTACGAGCAGTACTTC,CASKNDPGQPYEQYF